The 10 T cell receptor beta chains below all came from one sample that was sequenced in a study of OX40 agonist ivuxolimab in advanced cancers. The method was immunoSEQ multiplex PCR; TCRdb's version includes in-frame clones alone and lacks a portion of them. The sample shows 70,000 to 95,000 clones, 80% to 90% of them seen only once. Sequences were derived from CD4+ or CD8+ T cells sorted from blood, sampled in a trial of the OX40 agonist ivuxolimab. All receptors derive from an adult with an advanced solid tumor such as melanoma, head and neck, liver or kidney cancer.

The chain couples TRBV28 to TRBJ1-2, with 9 bases aligning to TRBD1. Germline V gene data show CDR1 as MDHEN and CDR2 as SYDVKM. V lost 5 bases to trimming and J lost 4 bases; unmatched junction nucleotides: 2. CDR3 length: 13 residues. In DNA form, the CDR3 reads TGTGCCAGCAGTGTGGGACAGGGCTATGGCTACACCTTC. It encodes CASSVGQGYGYTF.

The chain combines TRBV7-3 with TRBJ1-1, with D possibly being TRBD1 (5 bases). V was clipped by 5 bases and J by 5 bases, with 15 bases between them. CDR3 length: 14 residues. Germline V gene data show CDR1 as SGHTA and CDR2 as FQGTGA. The CDR3 spells CASSQLPGGTEAFF. CDR3 DNA sequence: TGTGCCAGCAGCCAACTACCTGGGGGGACTGAAGCTTTCTTT. The full variable domain, with the rest looked up from reference TRBV7-3 and TRBJ1-1, is GAGVSQTPSNKVTEKGKYVELRCDPISGHTALYWYRQSLGQGPEFLIYFQGTGAADDSGLPNDRFFAVRPEGSVSTLKIQRTERGDSAVYLCASSQLPGGTEAFFGQGTRLTVV.

V and J are TRBV4-2 and TRBJ1-5; D remains unclear. Trimming left V 3 bases short and J 1 base short, with 10 bases between. The CDR3 contains 15 residues. Germline loops: CDR1 LGHNA, CDR2 YNFKEQ. The CDR3 reads CASSQVDRSNQPQHF. For the CDR3, the DNA is TGTGCCAGCAGCCAGGTGGACCGAAGCAATCAGCCCCAGCATTTT.

The rearrangement joins TRBV18 to TRBJ1-6, with D perhaps TRBD1 (5 bases). Between the trimmed V and J ends, which lost 3 bases and 0 bases, there was a span of 15 bases. CDR3 length: 18 residues. The germline CDR1 and CDR2 sequences are KGHSH and LQKENI. The CDR3 DNA reads as TGTGCCAGCTCACCCGTTGGGGCCCTGAGCTCCTATAATTCACCCCTCCACTTT. The encoded protein is CASSPVGALSSYNSPLHF.

This chain uses TRBV9 with TRBJ2-1, with TRBD2 matching 7 bases. CDR3 length equals 16 residues. Unmatched junction bases numbered 5, after V lost 0 bases and J lost 2 bases. Germline assignment: CDR1 SGDLS and CDR2 YYNGEE. The CDR3 region is CASSVGASGAYNEQFF. Here the CDR3 DNA reads TGTGCCAGCAGCGTAGGGGCTAGCGGTGCCTACAATGAGCAGTTCTTC.

The rearrangement uses TRBV7-9 and TRBJ1-6; a possible D gene is TRBD1 (5 bases). CDR1 and CDR2 from the germline V gene are SEHNR and FQNEAQ (reference sequence). The CDR3 has 13 residues. Trimming cost V 5 bases and J 12 bases, with 14 bases left between them. Written as DNA, the CDR3 is TGTGCCAGCAGCCTGGGACCGACTCAACCCCTCCACTTT. It translates to CASSLGPTQPLHF.

The table lists this clone with a few counts. CDR3 sequence (DNA): TGTGCCAGCAGTCTAGACTCCTCTGGGGCCAACGTCCTGACTTTC. Translating it yields CASSLDSSGANVLTF. The chain carries TRBV11-2 and TRBJ2-6; D is uncertain. V was cut by 6 bases and J by 0 bases, with 9 bases left in between. The CDR3 consists of 15 residues. CDR1 SGHAT and CDR2 FQNNGV come from the germline V gene.

The chain links TRBV20-1 to TRBJ2-3, with D uncertain. V dropped 5 bases and J dropped 7 bases, with 10 bases sitting between them. This CDR3 region has 11 residues. CDR1 DFQATT and CDR2 SNEGSKA come from the germline V gene (reference sequence). In nucleotides, the CDR3 is TGCAGTGCTCCGGACGGTCATACGCAGTATTTT. This encodes CSAPDGHTQYF.

V and J are TRBV11-3 and TRBJ2-7, with 7 positions matching TRBD1. The length of the CDR3 is 14 residues. After removal of 5 bases from V and 6 bases from J, the junction contained 10 bases not matched to a gene. Germline loops: CDR1 SGHNT, CDR2 YENEEA. The CDR3 spells CASSPVAGGTEQYF. CDR3 DNA: TGTGCCAGCAGCCCGGTGGCAGGGGGTACCGAGCAGTACTTC.

The chain couples TRBV9 to TRBJ2-3; 13 bases agree with TRBD2. The CDR3 totals 18 residues. In germline, CDR1 is SGDLS, CDR2 YYNGEE. J lost 3 bases, V lost 4 bases, and 11 bases had no gene match. CDR3 region: CASSLGLAGPAKTDTQYF. The CDR3 DNA follows: TGTGCCAGCAGCTTGGGACTAGCGGGACCAGCCAAGACAGATACGCAGTATTTT.